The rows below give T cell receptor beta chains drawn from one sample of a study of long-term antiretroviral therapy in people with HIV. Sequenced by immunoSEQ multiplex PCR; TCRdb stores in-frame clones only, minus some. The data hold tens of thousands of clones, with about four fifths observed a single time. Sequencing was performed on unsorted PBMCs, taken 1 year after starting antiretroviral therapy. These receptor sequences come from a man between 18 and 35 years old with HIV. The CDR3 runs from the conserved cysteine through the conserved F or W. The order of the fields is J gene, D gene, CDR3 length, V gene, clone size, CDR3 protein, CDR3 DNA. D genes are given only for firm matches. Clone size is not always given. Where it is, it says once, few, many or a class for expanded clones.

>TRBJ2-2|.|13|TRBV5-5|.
CASSSWGTGELFF
TGTGCCAGCAGCTCGTGGGGCACCGGGGAGCTGTTTTTT
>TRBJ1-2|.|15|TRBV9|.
CASSPSNGDNYGYTF
TGTGCCAGCAGCCCTAGTAATGGGGACAACTATGGCTACACCTTC
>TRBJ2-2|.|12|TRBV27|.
CASSFPTGELFF
TGTGCCAGCAGTTTTCCGACCGGGGAGCTGTTTTTT
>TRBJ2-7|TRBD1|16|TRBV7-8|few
CASSLEGRQGANEQYF
TGTGCCAGCAGCTTAGAAGGGCGTCAGGGGGCCAACGAGCAGTACTTC
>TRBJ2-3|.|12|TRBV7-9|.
CASSLSPDTQYF
TGTGCCAGCAGCCTTAGCCCAGATACGCAGTATTTT
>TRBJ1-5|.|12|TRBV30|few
CAWRDLGQPQHF
TGTGCCTGGAGGGACCTTGGACAGCCCCAGCATTTT
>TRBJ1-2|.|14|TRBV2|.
CASSEALYNYGYTF
TGTGCCAGCAGTGAAGCGCTGTATAACTATGGCTACACCTTC
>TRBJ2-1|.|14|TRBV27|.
CASSLSLAYNEQFF
TGTGCCAGCAGTTTATCACTAGCCTACAATGAGCAGTTCTTC
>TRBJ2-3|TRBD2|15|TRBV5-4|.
CASSPWTSGTDTQYF
TGTGCCAGCAGCCCTTGGACTAGCGGCACAGATACGCAGTATTTT
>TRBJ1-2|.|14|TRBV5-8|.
CASRLPGASYGYTF
TGTGCCAGCAGACTTCCGGGGGCCTCCTATGGCTACACCTTC
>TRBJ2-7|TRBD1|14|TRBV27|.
CASSFSTGTYEQYF
TGTGCCAGCAGTTTCTCGACAGGGACCTACGAGCAGTACTTC
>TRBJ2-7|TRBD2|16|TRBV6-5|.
CASSYSGEAPGYEQYF
TGTGCCAGCAGTTACAGCGGGGAGGCCCCCGGGTACGAGCAGTACTTC
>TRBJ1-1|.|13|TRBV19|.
CASSIVRSGDAFF
TGTGCCAGTAGTATAGTAAGGTCAGGGGACGCTTTCTTT
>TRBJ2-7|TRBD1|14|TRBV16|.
CASSQGTGVSEQYF
TGTGCCAGCAGCCAAGGGACAGGGGTGTCCGAGCAGTACTTC
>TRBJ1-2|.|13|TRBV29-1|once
CSVAPGPNYGYTF
TGCAGCGTAGCCCCCGGGCCCAACTATGGCTACACCTTC
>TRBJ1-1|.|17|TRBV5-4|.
CASSLIPGHRMNTEAFF
TGTGCCAGCAGCCTGATTCCGGGACATCGCATGAACACTGAAGCTTTCTTT
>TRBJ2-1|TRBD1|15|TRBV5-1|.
CATFPLDRVGNEQFF
TGCGCCACCTTCCCCTTGGACAGGGTGGGCAATGAGCAGTTCTTC
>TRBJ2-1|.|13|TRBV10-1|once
CASSLGVHNEQFF
TGCGCCAGCAGTTTGGGGGTCCACAATGAGCAGTTCTTC
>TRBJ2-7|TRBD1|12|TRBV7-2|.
CASSSRQGDQYF
TGTGCCAGCAGCTCCCGACAGGGGGATCAGTACTTC
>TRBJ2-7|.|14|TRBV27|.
CASSLEGLPYEQYF
TGTGCCAGCAGTTTAGAGGGGTTGCCCTACGAGCAGTACTTC
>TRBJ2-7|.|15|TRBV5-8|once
CASSLRQGLSYEQYF
TGTGCCAGCAGCTTGCGCCAGGGGCTATCCTACGAGCAGTACTTC
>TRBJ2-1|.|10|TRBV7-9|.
CASSYDEQFF
TGTGCCAGCAGCTATGATGAGCAGTTCTTC
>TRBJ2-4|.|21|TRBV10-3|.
CAISESWMDPLDRSAKNIQYF
TGTGCCATCAGTGAGTCGTGGATGGACCCCTTGGACCGCTCGGCCAAAAACATTCAGTACTTC
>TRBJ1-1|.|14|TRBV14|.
CASSQQGLITEAFF
TGTGCCAGCAGCCAACAGGGGTTGATCACTGAAGCTTTCTTT
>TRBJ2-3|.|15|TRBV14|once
CASSLLGSGTDTQYF
TGTGCCAGCAGCCTCTTGGGGTCTGGCACAGATACGCAGTATTTT
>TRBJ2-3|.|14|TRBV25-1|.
CASSKGGNTDTQYF
TGTGCCAGCAGTAAAGGGGGGAACACAGATACGCAGTATTTT
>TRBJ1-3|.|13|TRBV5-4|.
CASSGRPGNTIYF
TGTGCCAGCAGCGGACGGCCTGGAAACACCATATATTTT
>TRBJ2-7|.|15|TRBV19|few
CASSGSAGSSYEQYF
TGTGCCAGTAGTGGATCAGCGGGCTCATCCTACGAGCAGTACTTC
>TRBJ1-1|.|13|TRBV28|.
CASSPVMNTEAFF
TGTGCCAGCAGTCCCGTCATGAACACTGAAGCTTTCTTT
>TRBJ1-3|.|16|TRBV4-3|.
CASSQARGGYGNTIYF
TGCGCCAGCAGCCAAGCCCGGGGAGGGTATGGAAACACCATATATTTT
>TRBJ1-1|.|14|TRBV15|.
CATSRDREGMEAFF
TGTGCCACCAGCAGAGATAGGGAGGGGATGGAAGCTTTCTTT
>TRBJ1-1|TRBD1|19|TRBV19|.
CASSTLIQGARSLKTEAFF
TGTGCCAGTAGTACCTTGATACAGGGGGCAAGGAGTTTGAAAACTGAAGCTTTCTTT
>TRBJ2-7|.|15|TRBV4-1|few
CASSQDRGTGYEQYF
TGCGCCAGCAGCCAAGATCGCGGGACGGGTTACGAGCAGTACTTC
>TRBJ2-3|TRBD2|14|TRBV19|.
CASSISGGGDTQYF
TGTGCCAGTAGTATAAGTGGGGGGGGAGATACGCAGTATTTT
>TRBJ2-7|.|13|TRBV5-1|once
CASSGLLLGEQYF
TGCGCCAGCAGCGGACTCCTCCTGGGCGAGCAGTACTTC
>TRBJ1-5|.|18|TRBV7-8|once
CASSLHGRVGASNQPQHF
TGTGCCAGCAGCTTACACGGGCGGGTGGGGGCTAGCAATCAGCCCCAGCATTTT
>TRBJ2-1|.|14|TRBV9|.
CASSADSSYNEQFF
TGTGCCAGCAGCGCGGACAGCTCCTACAATGAGCAGTTCTTC
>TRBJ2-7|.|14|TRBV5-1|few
CASSLGTPSYEQYF
TGCGCCAGCAGCTTGGGGACTCCCTCCTACGAGCAGTACTTC